This T cell receptor beta chain was documented in a study of T-cell reconstitution after alpha-beta-depleted transplantation in children. This clonotype was counted a few times. As it was prepared, the TCRbeta library received unique molecular identifiers. TCRdb re-derived calls from the PCR reads in MiXCR, one entry per CDR3 protein. The sample comprises more than 250,000 distinct CDR3 sequences, 9.9% of which are singletons, and roughly a tenth rests with the top ten. Trimming stripped 3 bases from V and 1 base from J, with 9 bases between. Germline V gene lookup returns CDR1 WSHSY and CDR2 SAAADI. This CDR3 has 14 residues.

The sample in question was PBMCs from the stem cell graft donor, obtained from the stem cell graft. This receptor was identified in a human donor who donated a stem cell graft to a child with SCID. J is TRBJ1-1 and V is TRBV10-2; possibly TRBD1 for D (5 bases). This CDR3 is CASSDRAGNTEAFF. CDR3 DNA: TGCGCCAGCAGTGACAGGGCGGGGAACACTGAAGCTTTCTTT.